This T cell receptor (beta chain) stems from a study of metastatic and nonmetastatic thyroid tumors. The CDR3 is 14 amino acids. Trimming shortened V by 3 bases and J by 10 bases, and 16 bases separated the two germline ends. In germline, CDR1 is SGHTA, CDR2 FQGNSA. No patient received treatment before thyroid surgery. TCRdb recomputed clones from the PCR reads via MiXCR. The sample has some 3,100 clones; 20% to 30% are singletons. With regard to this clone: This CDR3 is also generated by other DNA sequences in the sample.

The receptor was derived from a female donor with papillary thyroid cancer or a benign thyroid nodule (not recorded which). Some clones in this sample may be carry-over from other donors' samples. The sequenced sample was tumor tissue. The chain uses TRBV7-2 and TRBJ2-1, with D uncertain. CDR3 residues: CASSFGALGDEQFF. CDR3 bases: TGTGCCAGCAGCTTCGGCGCCTTAGGCGACGAGCAGTTCTTC.